Below, one TCR beta chain is given with its context. The CDR3 loop spans 15 amino acids. Germline V gene lookup returns CDR1 LNHDA and CDR2 SQIVND (reference sequence). V dropped 3 bases and J dropped 4; count of bases not matched to a gene: 5. Stated time point: 2015-2016 season, 7 days after influenza vaccination. Each time point used roughly 35 to 110 mL of blood. Survey level resolution was used for TCRB sequencing. Generated by immunoSEQ multiplex PCR, the TCRdb table keeps only in-frame clones and is missing some. The sample has some 7,000 clones; approximately 78% are singletons. These data originate in a study of follicular helper T cells after annual influenza vaccination.

The sequenced sample was CXCR5- memory CD4+ T cells sorted from blood, obtained 7 days after influenza vaccination. This receptor was obtained from an adult who received the influenza vaccine. The chain employs TRBV19 and TRBJ2-2; 7 nucleotides align to TRBD1. The DNA of the CDR3 is TGTGCCAGTAGTATGATCGGACAGGCCACCGGGGAGCTGTTTTTT. It codes for CASSMIGQATGELFF.